Here is one T cell receptor (beta chain) with its context. The antigen is not known. From germline, CDR1 is PRHDT and CDR2 FYEKMQ (reference sequence). This CDR3 is built from 16 residues. V lost 3 bases and J lost 2, with 15 bases in between. These data are taken from a study of shared clonotypes between healthy human individuals. Study findings and constraints: When compared with the clonotypes that were shared by all four sorted-subset donors, the non-shared clonotypes turned out to have lower generation probabilities.

Measured with immunoSEQ multiplex PCR; TCRdb has only the in-frame clones, and not every one. Among approximately 650,000 clones, nearly 97% were seen once, and the ten largest hold less than 0.13%. Only CD45RO-negative cells positively selected for CCR7 counted as naive CD8 cells, so terminally differentiated effector memory CD45RA+ cells were excluded. Healthy and HIV-negative, the adult donors had no recent acute infections or vaccinations. The chain couples TRBV13 to TRBJ2-3, with a tentative D call TRBD2 (5 bases). Sequencing was performed on naive CD8+ T cells sorted from blood. The TCR originated in a woman in her 30s in good health. CDR3 nucleotide sequence: TGTGCCAGCAGCTTTACACTAGAAGAGGTCACAGATACGCAGTATTTT. Translated: CASSFTLEEVTDTQYF.